Below, 18 T cell receptor beta chains from the same sample are listed, as sequenced in a study of technical replicates of blood from a few donors. Data came from immunoSEQ multiplex PCR; TCRdb stores just in-frame clones and leaves some out. The table has some 98,000 clones, approximately 94% seen once. The specimen sequenced was T cells isolated from PBMCs. The receptors stem from a human donor in good health.

A few counts support this clone. The chain has TRBV30 and TRBJ1-4, with TRBD1 as a possible D gene (5 bases). The length of the CDR3 is 11 residues. Trimming removed 7 bases at V and 5 bases at J, with 8 bases between. Germline CDR1 reads GTSNPN; CDR2 reads SVGIG (reference sequence). CDR3 in amino acids: CAFKGNEKLFF. Written as DNA, the CDR3 is TGTGCCTTCAAGGGGAATGAAAAACTGTTTTTT.

The gene calls are TRBV4-1 and TRBJ1-1; tentative D call: TRBD1 (5 bases). The CDR3 has 14 amino acids. Germline-derived CDR1 and CDR2 are MGHRA and YSYEKL. Trimming removed 0 bases from V and 4 bases from J, with 9 bases in between. The CDR3 DNA follows: TGCGCCAGCAGCCAAGATTCAGGGCCCACTGAAGCTTTCTTT. As protein: CASSQDSGPTEAFF.

V usage is TRBV7-9 and J usage is TRBJ2-5, with TRBD2 matching 8 bases. Trimming took 5 bases from V and 2 from J; bases not matched to a gene: 4. The CDR3 extends over 14 amino acids. The V gene's germline CDR1 is SEHNR and CDR2 FQNEAQ (reference sequence). The CDR3 loop is CASSPGLAQETQYF. The CDR3 coding sequence is TGTGCCAGCAGCCCCGGACTAGCTCAAGAGACCCAGTACTTC.

This clone appeared a single time. The rearrangement joins TRBV5-1 to TRBJ1-1; D not certain. Germline CDR1 and CDR2: SGHRS and YFSETQ. This CDR3 is 14 amino acids long. Trimming removed 1 base at V and 0 bases at J, with 7 bases between. CDR3 nucleotide sequence: TGCGCCAGCAGCTTGCTATTCTTGAACACTGAAGCTTTCTTT. It is translated as CASSLLFLNTEAFF.

The chain uses TRBV6-1 and TRBJ2-2, with a tentative D call TRBD1 (6 bases). Per the germline V gene, CDR1 is MNHNS and CDR2 is SASEGT. CDR3 size: 15 residues. V was clipped by 6 bases and J by 2 bases, with 13 bases between them. The CDR3 DNA reads TGTGCCAGCAGGACAGGCGTCAGTAACACCGGGGAGCTGTTTTTT. Translation gives CASRTGVSNTGELFF.

The chain combines TRBV23-1 with TRBJ1-5; D gene unclear. TRBV23-1 is annotated as an ORF whose role is uncertain. This CDR3 comprises 12 residues. V was pared by 3 bases and J by 5 bases, with 5 bases between. CDR3 sequence (DNA): TGCGCCAGCAGTCACGGTCATCAGCCCCAGCATTTT. Its protein product is CASSHGHQPQHF.

The V call is TRBV6-1, the J call TRBJ2-7; maybe TRBD1 (6 bases). The length of the CDR3 is 14 residues. Trimming removed 6 bases from V and 3 bases from J, with 15 bases in between. The germline gives CDR1 MNHNS, CDR2 SASEGT. CDR3 sequence (DNA): TGTGCCAGCAGGGGGGCCCGGCGAAACTACGAGCAGTACTTC. Its translation: CASRGARRNYEQYF.

The V and J genes are TRBV9 and TRBJ2-7; D is undetermined. There are 15 residues in the CDR3. Deletions cut 1 base from V and 4 bases from J, with 15 bases between. Germline assignment: CDR1 SGDLS and CDR2 YYNGEE. The CDR3 here is CASSVSTVLVYEQYF. CDR3 in DNA: TGTGCCAGCAGCGTATCGACTGTTTTAGTTTACGAGCAGTACTTC.

This rearrangement joins TRBV5-1 to TRBJ1-1, with unresolved D. The CDR3 loop spans 13 amino acids. Trimming removed 3 bases at V and 0 bases at J, with 6 bases between. Germline CDR1 and CDR2: SGHRS and YFSETQ. As DNA, the CDR3 is TGCGCCAGCAGCTCGAGCTTGAACACTGAAGCTTTCTTT. Amino acid sequence: CASSSSLNTEAFF. The full variable domain, rest sourced from reference TRBV5-1 and TRBJ1-1, is KAGVTQTPRYLIKTRGQQVTLSCSPISGHRSVSWYQQTPGQGLQFLFEYFSETQRNKGNFPGRFSGRQFSNSRSEMNVSTLELGDSALYLCASSSSLNTEAFFGQGTRLTVV.

The chain has TRBV4-1 and TRBJ1-5; TRBD1 might be the D (6 bases). The CDR3 is 16 residues long. The V end lost 4 bases, the J end lost 7 bases, and 20 bases lay between the germline ends. Germline CDR1 MGHRA, CDR2 YSYEKL. CDR3 in amino acids: CASSLSSPRGGQPQHF. In nucleotides, the CDR3 is TGCGCCAGCAGCCTTTCAAGCCCCAGGGGCGGGCAGCCCCAGCATTTT.

Details on this clone: This is likely a read error, given that the CDR3 carries no conserved phenylalanine or tryptophan at its end. V is TRBV6-5 and J is TRBJ1-2; tentative D call: TRBD1 (6 bases). CDR1 is MNHEY and CDR2 is SVGAGI in the germline V gene. V lost 3 bases, J lost 4 bases, and 9 bases lay in between. The CDR3 has 13 residues. The CDR3 loop reads CASSYQDSYGYTL. The CDR3 DNA reads as TGTGCCAGCAGTTATCAGGACAGCTATGGCTACACCCTC.

The chain combines TRBV5-1 with TRBJ2-2; 9 bases agree with TRBD1. Germline CDR1 and CDR2: SGHRS and YFSETQ. J gave up 9 bases and V 0 bases, and 9 bases lay outside the gene matches. The CDR3 is 16 amino acids. As DNA, the CDR3 is TGCGCCAGCAGCTTGGGGCTTACAGGGGGCGCTCGGGAGCTGTTTTTT. As protein: CASSLGLTGGARELFF.

V is TRBV29-1 and J is TRBJ1-2; D uncertain. This CDR3 contains 13 residues. The V end lost 4 bases, the J end lost 0 bases, and 9 bases lay between the germline ends. CDR1 is SQVTM and CDR2 is ANQGSEA in the germline V gene. The CDR3 protein is CSVGGNTNYGYTF. DNA for the CDR3: TGCAGCGTTGGAGGCAACACTAACTATGGCTACACCTTC.

V usage is TRBV9 and J usage is TRBJ1-3, with a possible D match to TRBD1 (6 bases). CDR1 is SGDLS, CDR2 YYNGEE, per germline. The CDR3 extends over 15 amino acids. Trimming stripped 3 bases from V and 0 bases from J, with 10 bases between. CDR3 loop: CASSATGSSGNTIYF. CDR3 sequence (DNA): TGTGCCAGCAGCGCCACAGGGAGCTCTGGAAACACCATATATTTT.

This clone was detected only a few times. The chain is built from TRBV28 and TRBJ1-5; TRBD1 might be the D (5 bases). The CDR3 length is 13 residues. Germline values: CDR1 MDHEN, CDR2 SYDVKM. Trimming shortened V by 3 bases and J by 6 bases, and 9 bases separated the two germline ends. The CDR3 DNA reads as TGTGCCAGCAGTTTCCCGGGGGTTCAGCCCCAGCATTTT. Translated: CASSFPGVQPQHF.

This chain links TRBV19 with TRBJ1-3; D uncertain. The length of the CDR3 is 13 residues. Germline V gene data show CDR1 as LNHDA and CDR2 as SQIVND (reference sequence). The V end was cut by 3 bases, the J end by 5 bases, with 8 bases between. The DNA of the CDR3 is TGTGCCAGTAGTATTCCGGGTAGAAACACCATATATTTT. As protein: CASSIPGRNTIYF.

V is TRBV15 and J is TRBJ1-1, with 7 bases that match TRBD1. CDR1 is LNHNV, CDR2 YYDKDF, per germline (reference sequence). The length of the CDR3 is 13 residues. Trimming removed 5 bases from V and 8 bases from J; junction bases left unmatched: 8. CDR3 amino acids: CATSPKTGREAFF. Here the CDR3 DNA reads TGTGCCACCAGCCCGAAGACAGGGAGGGAAGCTTTCTTT.

The CDR3 coding sequence is TGCGCCAGCACCCCCAACCTCCTGATGGCGGGAGGGCTTGAGACCCAGTACTTC. Its translation: CASTPNLLMAGGLETQYF. The chain couples TRBV10-2 to TRBJ2-5; 9 bases line up with TRBD2. CDR3 length: 18 amino acids. Germline V lookup: CDR1 WSHSY, CDR2 SAAADI. J was trimmed by 5 bases and V by 7 bases; bases with no gene match: 20.